This T cell receptor (beta chain) was documented in a study of control samples from healthy donors and cancer patients. Produced via immunoSEQ multiplex PCR; TCRdb's table is partial and in-frame only. The table lists about 110,000 clones, 80% to 90% of them singletons, with 17% in the top ten. Germline V gene sequence: CDR1 MNHEY, CDR2 SMNVEV (reference sequence). The V end lost 4 bases, the J end lost 10 bases, and 18 bases lay between the germline ends. There are 14 residues in the CDR3. This TCR was recovered from a woman aged 50 to 60 in good health. The sequenced sample consisted of blood. The chain links TRBV27 to TRBJ2-3; D may be TRBD2 (5 bases). CDR3 sequence reads: CASSSAKTAGAQYF. The CDR3, as DNA: TGTGCCAGCAGTTCCGCCAAGACCGCCGGGGCGCAGTATTTT.